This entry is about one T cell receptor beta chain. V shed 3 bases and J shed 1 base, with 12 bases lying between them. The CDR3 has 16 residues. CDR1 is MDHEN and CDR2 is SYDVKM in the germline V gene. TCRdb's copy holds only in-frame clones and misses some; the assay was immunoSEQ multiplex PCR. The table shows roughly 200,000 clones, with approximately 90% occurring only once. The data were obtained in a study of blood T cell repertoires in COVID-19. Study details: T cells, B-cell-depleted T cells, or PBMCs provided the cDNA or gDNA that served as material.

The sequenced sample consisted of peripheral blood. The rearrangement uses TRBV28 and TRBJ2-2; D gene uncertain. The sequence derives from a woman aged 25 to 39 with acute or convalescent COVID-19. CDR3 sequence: CASSFTPRGNTGELFF. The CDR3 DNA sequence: TGTGCCAGCAGTTTTACTCCCAGAGGGAACACCGGGGAGCTGTTTTTT. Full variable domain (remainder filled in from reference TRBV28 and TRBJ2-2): DVKVTQSSRYLVKRTGEKVFLECVQDMDHENMFWYRQDPGLGLRLIYFSYDVKMKEKGDIPEGYSVSREKKERFSLILESASTNQTSMYLCASSFTPRGNTGELFFGEGSRLTVL.